Below, 22 T cell receptor beta chains from the same sample are listed, as sequenced in a study of early T cells in non-severe SARS-CoV-2 infection. TCRdb ran MiXCR on the 5' RACE reads and lists one entry per CDR3 protein. The table shows tens of thousands of distinct CDR3 sequences, with around 4.5% occurring only once. Specimen: whole blood, collected at baseline. The receptors derive from an adult who was a healthcare worker with PCR-confirmed SARS-CoV-2 infection or an uninfected control (not recorded which).

Many counts were recorded for this clonotype. The chain has TRBV2 and TRBJ2-7; a weak D match, TRBD1 (5 bases). This CDR3 region has 14 residues. Looked up from germline, CDR1 is SNHLY and CDR2 is FYNNEI. V was trimmed by 9 bases and J by 7 bases, leaving 22 bases between them. CDR3: CASIWGGDLGEQYF. The CDR3 DNA sequence: TGTGCCAGTATATGGGGCGGAGATTTAGGAGAGCAGTACTTC.

This clonotype occurred many times. The chain uses TRBV29-1 and TRBJ2-3; D unclear. The germline V and J ends were trimmed by 6 bases and 6 bases, with 13 bases remaining between them. The CDR3 is 12 residues long. Germline CDR1 and CDR2: SQVTM and ANQGSEA. Here the CDR3 DNA reads TGCAGCGTGGACGACGGTAGGGATACGCAGTATTTT. Translating it yields CSVDDGRDTQYF.

This clonotype has ten or more counts. V usage is TRBV19 and J usage is TRBJ2-1, with TRBD2 as a possible D gene (5 bases). V lost 4 bases and J 1 base, leaving 20 bases between the germline ends. The CDR3 consists of 18 residues. Germline V gives CDR1 LNHDA, CDR2 SQIVND (reference sequence). In DNA, the CDR3 is TGTGCCAGTAGTAATGTACTAGAGCCCACGCTATCCTACAATGAGCAGTTCTTC. Encoded protein: CASSNVLEPTLSYNEQFF.

This clonotype was counted ten times or more. The rearrangement uses TRBV7-8 and TRBJ2-7, with D uncertain. V was pared by 6 bases and J by 2 bases, with 14 bases between. The CDR3 length is 14 residues. Germline CDR1 reads SGHVS; CDR2 reads FQNEAQ. The CDR3 coding sequence is TGTGCCAGCAGACCTCTGGACCTCCCCTACGAGCAGTACTTC. Amino acid sequence: CASRPLDLPYEQYF.

The sample holds many counts of this clonotype. Written as DNA, the CDR3 is TGTGCCAGCTCACGGGGGGGCACAGATACGCAGTATTTT. Translating it yields CASSRGGTDTQYF. V is TRBV18 and J is TRBJ2-3; D might be TRBD2 (6 bases). CDR3 length equals 13 residues. V was pared by 4 bases and J by 1 base, with 6 bases between. In germline, CDR1 is KGHSH, CDR2 LQKENI. Complete variable domain (other parts from reference TRBV18 and TRBJ2-3): NAGVMQNPRHLVRRRGQEARLRCSPMKGHSHVYWYRQLPEEGLKFMVYLQKENIIDESGMPKERFSAEFPKEGPSILRIQQVVRGDSAAYFCASSRGGTDTQYFGPGTRLTVL.

The chain is built from TRBV7-3 and TRBJ2-6; 7 bases are shared with TRBD2. The trim removed 3 bases at V and 0 bases at J, leaving 8 bases unmatched. This CDR3 contains 18 residues. From germline, CDR1 is SGHTA and CDR2 FQGTGA. The CDR3 region is CASSFRRAGYSGANVLTF. CDR3 sequence (DNA): TGTGCCAGCAGCTTCCGGCGAGCGGGGTACTCTGGGGCCAACGTCCTGACTTTC.

This clonotype has a count of ten or more. The CDR3 protein is CASSSSSSPLHF. In nucleotides, the CDR3 is TGTGCCAGCAGCTCTAGTTCGTCACCCCTCCACTTT. The chain links TRBV7-9 to TRBJ1-6; D gene uncertain. This CDR3 has 12 residues. Trimming stripped 4 bases from V and 10 bases from J, with 8 bases between. Germline lookup yields CDR1 SEHNR and CDR2 FQNEAQ (reference sequence).

This clonotype was recorded at least ten times. The rearrangement links TRBV27 to TRBJ2-7; 10 positions agree with TRBD2. Germline assignment: CDR1 MNHEY and CDR2 SMNVEV (reference sequence). The CDR3 runs to 13 residues. With V trimmed by 3 bases and J by 7 bases, 3 bases remained unmatched. CDR3 DNA sequence: TGTGCCAGCAGTTTGGCTAGCGGGAGTGAGCAGTACTTC. Translated: CASSLASGSEQYF.

This clonotype appeared many times. V is TRBV20-1 and J is TRBJ1-4; possibly TRBD1 for D (5 bases). This CDR3 has 15 residues. The V gene's germline CDR1 is DFQATT and CDR2 SNEGSKA (reference sequence). The germline V and J ends were trimmed by 3 bases and 5 bases, with 16 bases remaining between them. This chain's CDR3 is CSASGPGTENEKLFF. The CDR3 nucleotides read TGCAGTGCTAGCGGCCCTGGGACCGAGAATGAAAAACTGTTTTTT.

This clonotype was seen repeatedly, ten times or more. This chain connects TRBV4-2 to TRBJ2-7, with D possibly TRBD1 on 6 matching bases. Germline V gene lookup returns CDR1 LGHNA and CDR2 YNFKEQ. V lost 0 bases and J 4 bases, leaving 10 bases between the germline ends. This CDR3 is 14 amino acids long. The CDR3 loop reads CASSQDTQGYEQYF. In nucleotides, the CDR3 is TGTGCCAGCAGCCAAGATACACAGGGTTACGAGCAGTACTTC.

This clonotype occurred many times. This chain uses TRBV28 with TRBJ1-1, with D perhaps matching TRBD1 (6 bases). Germline CDR1 is MDHEN and CDR2 is SYDVKM. CDR3 size: 19 residues. V lost 5 bases and J 7 bases, leaving 32 bases between the germline ends. The CDR3 here is CASSLQPWTREGKGVEAFF. CDR3 DNA: TGTGCCAGCAGTCTACAACCCTGGACACGCGAGGGTAAGGGGGTTGAAGCTTTCTTT.

This clonotype was picked up many times. This rearrangement joins TRBV20-1 to TRBJ2-1; the D gene is possibly TRBD2 (5 bases). Germline CDR1 DFQATT, CDR2 SNEGSKA (reference sequence). This CDR3 region has 15 residues. Trimming took 0 bases from V and 6 from J, leaving 15 bases between them. In DNA, the CDR3 is TGCAGTGCTAGAGAGGTCGAGCGGAGTGGCAATGAGCAGTTCTTC. This sequence encodes CSAREVERSGNEQFF.

Comments on this clonotype: This sequence may be a read error, since a much larger clone differs from it by one base. The CDR3 does not close with the conserved phenylalanine or tryptophan, likely indicating a read error. This chain joins TRBV7-9 and TRBJ2-5, with TRBD1 identical over 7 bases. The length of the CDR3 is 14 residues. Germline CDR1 is SEHNR and CDR2 is FQNEAQ (reference sequence). The V gene end was trimmed by 5 bases and the J gene end by 5 bases; junction bases not matched to a gene: 8. The CDR3 bases are TGTGCCAGCAGCCCCGCAACAGGGGTGGAGACCCAGTACTTG. It specifies CASSPATGVETQYL.

In its sample, this clonotype ranks as medium-sized (0.01 to 0.1%). The CDR3 reads CASSPASSYNSPLHF. CDR3 coding DNA: TGTGCCAGCAGCCCAGCTAGCTCCTATAATTCACCCCTCCACTTT. The chain has TRBV12-3 or TRBV12-4 and TRBJ1-6; no clear D. V dropped 6 bases and J dropped 0 bases, with 9 bases sitting between them. This CDR3 comprises 15 residues.

This clonotype was detected ten times or more. This chain links TRBV23-1 with TRBJ2-7; TRBD1 matches 7 bases. TRBV23-1 is designated an ORF whose function remains uncertain. The CDR3 is made up of 17 amino acids. With 7 bases clipped from V and 6 bases from J, the junction kept 21 bases outside the gene matches. CDR3: CASNTPLGQAKVPEQYF. CDR3 sequence (DNA): TGCGCCAGCAACACACCCCTCGGACAGGCGAAGGTACCCGAGCAGTACTTC.

This clonotype was found many times. The CDR3 sequence: CASSLDKWSPGANVLTF. Written as DNA, the CDR3 is TGTGCCAGCAGTTTGGACAAATGGTCCCCTGGGGCCAACGTCCTGACTTTC. The chain is built from TRBV28 and TRBJ2-6, with a weak D call TRBD1 (5 bases). Germline assignment: CDR1 MDHEN and CDR2 SYDVKM. CDR3 length: 17 amino acids. V was trimmed by 3 bases and J by 2 bases, leaving 14 bases between them.

This clonotype was counted at least ten times. This sequence joins TRBV19 and TRBJ2-5; D gene uncertain. V was clipped by 4 bases and J by 5 bases, with 11 bases between them. This CDR3 contains 13 residues. The germline V gene has CDR1 LNHDA and CDR2 SQIVND (reference sequence). CDR3 in DNA: TGTGCCAGTAGTAGATCGGCAAAGGAGACCCAGTACTTC. This translates into CASSRSAKETQYF.

This clonotype was recorded many times. The chain recombines TRBV7-2 with TRBJ2-1, with D tentatively TRBD2 (5 bases). V lost 2 bases to trimming and J lost 6 bases, with 11 bases between them. This CDR3 region has 14 residues. Germline CDR1 SGHTA, CDR2 FQGNSA. CDR3 in DNA: TGTGCCAGCAGCTTAAACGCGGGTCTCAATGAGCAGTTCTTC. This encodes CASSLNAGLNEQFF.

At least ten counts were recorded for this clonotype. The gene calls are TRBV11-2 and TRBJ1-6, with 7 positions matching TRBD1. Germline CDR1 and CDR2: SGHAT and FQNNGV. The CDR3 extends over 14 amino acids. V dropped 5 bases and J dropped 6; count of bases not matched to a gene: 4. CDR3 sequence: CASSPGTVNSPLHF. Here the CDR3 DNA reads TGTGCCAGCAGCCCCGGGACAGTTAATTCACCCCTCCACTTT.

This clonotype was observed at least ten times. The genes are TRBV12-3 or TRBV12-4 and TRBJ1-3; D unresolved. V lost 7 bases to trimming and J lost 4 bases, with 14 bases between them. CDR3 length equals 14 residues. Here the CDR3 DNA reads TGTGCCAGCACCCCGAGGCAGCACGGAAACACCATATATTTT. It yields the protein CASTPRQHGNTIYF.

This clonotype showed up many times. The J gene is TRBJ2-5, the V gene TRBV29-1; D ambiguous. The CDR3 contains 15 residues. V lost 0 bases and J lost 0, with 11 bases in between. Germline CDR1 is SQVTM and CDR2 is ANQGSEA. CDR3 DNA: TGCAGCGTTGAAGATGGCAGCTTGTACCAAGAGACCCAGTACTTC. As protein: CSVEDGSLYQETQYF.

In this sample, this clonotype turned up many times. This chain connects TRBV7-9 to TRBJ1-2, with D possibly matching TRBD1 (6 bases). Trimming cost V 1 base and J 7 bases, with 13 bases left between them. Germline CDR1 SEHNR, CDR2 FQNEAQ (reference sequence). The CDR3 is made up of 14 amino acids. CDR3 DNA: TGTGCCAGCAGCTTAGACGGGACAAATCGTGGCTACACCTTC. This codes for CASSLDGTNRGYTF.